These T cell receptor beta chains were read from a single sample in a study of T cell responses to AZD1222 COVID-19 vaccine. The method was immunoSEQ multiplex PCR; TCRdb's version includes in-frame clones alone and lacks a portion of them. The sample lists 90,000 to 120,000 clones, roughly 87% occurring once. This sample comprised peripheral blood, obtained 28 days after the second AZD1222 dose. These receptors were collected from an adult who received the AZD1222 COVID-19 vaccine. The CDR3 runs from the conserved cysteine through the conserved F or W. The order of the fields is J gene, D gene, V gene, clone size, CDR3 DNA, CDR3 protein. The D gene is left open where the match is weak. The size of a clone is reported for some rows only, either as once, few or many, or as a class for expanded clones.

j_gene: TRBJ2-3
d_gene: NA
v_gene: TRBV30
abundance: NA
CDR3nt: TGTGCCTGGAGTTCTACAGGGTTTACAGATACGCAGTATTTT
CDR3aa: CAWSSTGFTDTQYF

j_gene: TRBJ2-2
d_gene: NA
v_gene: TRBV7-3
abundance: NA
CDR3nt: TGTGCCAGCAGCTTTGATGTGAACACCGGGGAGCTGTTTTTT
CDR3aa: CASSFDVNTGELFF

j_gene: TRBJ2-1
d_gene: TRBD2
v_gene: TRBV11-2
abundance: NA
CDR3nt: TGTGCCAGCAGTTTAGCGGGAGGCTACAATGAGCAGTTCTTC
CDR3aa: CASSLAGGYNEQFF

j_gene: TRBJ2-5
d_gene: TRBD2
v_gene: TRBV5-1
abundance: NA
CDR3nt: TGCGCCAGCAGCTTGCTAGCGGGAGCCCAAGAGACCCAGTACTTC
CDR3aa: CASSLLAGAQETQYF

j_gene: TRBJ2-2
d_gene: TRBD1
v_gene: TRBV9
abundance: NA
CDR3nt: TGTGCCAGCAGCGTAGCTAGGGACAGGGTTGTCGGGGAGCTGTTTTTT
CDR3aa: CASSVARDRVVGELFF

j_gene: TRBJ2-6
d_gene: NA
v_gene: TRBV4-2
abundance: NA
CDR3nt: TGTGCCAGCAGCCAGAAGAGGTCTGTCTCTGGGGCCAACGTCCTGACTTTC
CDR3aa: CASSQKRSVSGANVLTF

j_gene: TRBJ1-1
d_gene: NA
v_gene: TRBV6-1
abundance: NA
CDR3nt: TGTGCCAGCAGTGAAACTGAAGAGGGGAGCACTGAAGCTTTCTTT
CDR3aa: CASSETEEGSTEAFF

j_gene: TRBJ1-1
d_gene: NA
v_gene: TRBV5-4
abundance: once
CDR3nt: TGTGCCAGCAGCTTGGATTTTTTTTTCACTGAAGCTTTCTTT
CDR3aa: CASSLDFFFTEAFF

j_gene: TRBJ1-3
d_gene: NA
v_gene: TRBV4-3
abundance: NA
CDR3nt: TGCGCCAGCAGCCAAGATCGGTCTTCCTCCTCTGGAAACACCATATATTTT
CDR3aa: CASSQDRSSSSGNTIYF

j_gene: TRBJ2-3
d_gene: NA
v_gene: TRBV30
abundance: once
CDR3nt: TGTGCCTGGAGAGAGGGACTCGGCACAGATACGCAGTATTTT
CDR3aa: CAWREGLGTDTQYF

j_gene: TRBJ2-7
d_gene: NA
v_gene: TRBV21-1
abundance: few
CDR3nt: TGTGCCAGCACCGCAAAACGGGGACGCTATCCCTACGAGCAGTACTTC
CDR3aa: CASTAKRGRYPYEQYF

j_gene: TRBJ1-2
d_gene: NA
v_gene: TRBV7-8
abundance: NA
CDR3nt: TGTGCCAGCAGCCCAAGTAGGGCCAGCTACGCCTTC
CDR3aa: CASSPSRASYAF

j_gene: TRBJ2-1
d_gene: TRBD2
v_gene: TRBV24-1
abundance: NA
CDR3nt: TGTGCCACATCCGGGACTAGCCCTACCCGTTACAATGAGCAGTTCTTC
CDR3aa: CATSGTSPTRYNEQFF

j_gene: TRBJ1-5
d_gene: TRBD1
v_gene: TRBV7-8
abundance: NA
CDR3nt: TGTGCCAGCAGCTTAGGGGCAGGGGGCTATCAGCCCCAGCATTTT
CDR3aa: CASSLGAGGYQPQHF

j_gene: TRBJ1-1
d_gene: TRBD1
v_gene: TRBV29-1
abundance: NA
CDR3nt: TGCAGCGAAAAGACAGGGGACATGAACACTGAAGCTTTCTTT
CDR3aa: CSEKTGDMNTEAFF

j_gene: TRBJ1-2
d_gene: TRBD1
v_gene: TRBV4-1
abundance: NA
CDR3nt: TGCGCCAGCAGTCCGACAGGGGGTTTTGGCTACACCTTC
CDR3aa: CASSPTGGFGYTF

j_gene: TRBJ2-7
d_gene: TRBD2
v_gene: TRBV7-3
abundance: few
CDR3nt: TGTGCCAGCAGCTTATTCGGCGGCGGGAGCTACGAGCAGTACTTC
CDR3aa: CASSLFGGGSYEQYF

j_gene: TRBJ1-2
d_gene: TRBD1
v_gene: TRBV4-1
abundance: NA
CDR3nt: TGCGCCAGCAGCCAAGAGGGACAGGGCCTGAACTATGGCTACACCTTC
CDR3aa: CASSQEGQGLNYGYTF

j_gene: TRBJ1-2
d_gene: NA
v_gene: TRBV18
abundance: NA
CDR3nt: TGTGCCAGCTCACCAAAGGCAGGGTTTGGCTACACCTTC
CDR3aa: CASSPKAGFGYTF

j_gene: TRBJ2-1
d_gene: NA
v_gene: TRBV30
abundance: NA
CDR3nt: TGTGCCTCCACCCTTCTCTCCGGGGTTGAGCAGTTCTTC
CDR3aa: CASTLLSGVEQFF

j_gene: TRBJ2-5
d_gene: NA
v_gene: TRBV7-2
abundance: NA
CDR3nt: TGTGCCAGCAGCTTAGCCAGGCAGGGAACGGAGACCCAGTACTTC
CDR3aa: CASSLARQGTETQYF

j_gene: TRBJ2-1
d_gene: TRBD2
v_gene: TRBV3-1/TRBV3-2
abundance: NA
CDR3nt: TGTGCCAGCAGCCTCGGACTAGCGGTTGCCTACAATGAGCAGTTCTTC
CDR3aa: CASSLGLAVAYNEQFF

j_gene: TRBJ2-3
d_gene: NA
v_gene: TRBV7-9
abundance: NA
CDR3nt: TGTGCCAGCAGCCCACTAGGGACCGCAAGCACAGATACGCAGTATTTT
CDR3aa: CASSPLGTASTDTQYF

j_gene: TRBJ1-2
d_gene: TRBD1
v_gene: TRBV7-2
abundance: NA
CDR3nt: TGTGCCAGCAGCTTAGGGGGACAGTACCCTGAGGGCTACACCTTC
CDR3aa: CASSLGGQYPEGYTF

j_gene: TRBJ2-3
d_gene: TRBD2
v_gene: TRBV27
abundance: NA
CDR3nt: TGTGCCAGCAGTTTATCAGGGCTAGCGGGAGGTGGAGGCGCAGATACGCAGTATTTT
CDR3aa: CASSLSGLAGGGGADTQYF

j_gene: TRBJ1-5
d_gene: NA
v_gene: TRBV29-1
abundance: NA
CDR3nt: TGCAGCGTTGGGGAAAATCAGCCCCAGCATTTT
CDR3aa: CSVGENQPQHF

j_gene: TRBJ2-2
d_gene: NA
v_gene: TRBV4-1
abundance: NA
CDR3nt: TGCGCCAGCAGCCAAGTTAGCCAAACCCCGCACACCGGGGAGCTGTTTTTT
CDR3aa: CASSQVSQTPHTGELFF

j_gene: TRBJ1-2
d_gene: NA
v_gene: TRBV6-1
abundance: once
CDR3nt: TGTGCCAGCAGTGAAGTCAGGGTGAGATATGGCTACACCTTC
CDR3aa: CASSEVRVRYGYTF

j_gene: TRBJ1-5
d_gene: NA
v_gene: TRBV3-1/TRBV3-2
abundance: NA
CDR3nt: TGTGCCAGCAGCCAGTTCAGAGCTCAGCCCCAGCATTTT
CDR3aa: CASSQFRAQPQHF

j_gene: TRBJ2-2
d_gene: TRBD1
v_gene: TRBV6-5
abundance: few
CDR3nt: TGTGCCAGCGAACAGGGGGTGGCCGGGGAGCTGTTTTTT
CDR3aa: CASEQGVAGELFF

j_gene: TRBJ1-2
d_gene: NA
v_gene: TRBV5-1
abundance: NA
CDR3nt: TGCGCCAGCAGCTTGGGCAGGGAAATGGGCTACACCTTC
CDR3aa: CASSLGREMGYTF